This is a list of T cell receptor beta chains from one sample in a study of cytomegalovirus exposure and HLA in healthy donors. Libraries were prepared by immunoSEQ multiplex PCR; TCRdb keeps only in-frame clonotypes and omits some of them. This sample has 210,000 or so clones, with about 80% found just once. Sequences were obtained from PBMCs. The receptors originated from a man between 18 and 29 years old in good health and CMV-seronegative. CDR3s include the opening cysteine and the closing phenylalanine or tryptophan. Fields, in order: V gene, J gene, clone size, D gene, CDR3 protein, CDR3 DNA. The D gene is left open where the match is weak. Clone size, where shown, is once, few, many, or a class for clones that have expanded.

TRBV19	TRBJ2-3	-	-	CASSLQLSTDTQYF	TGTGCCAGTAGTCTCCAACTATCCACAGATACGCAGTATTTT
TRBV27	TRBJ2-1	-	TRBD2	CASSLRTSGGYNEQFF	TGTGCCAGCAGTCTAAGGACTAGCGGGGGGTACAATGAGCAGTTCTTC
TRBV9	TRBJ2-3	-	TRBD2	CASSASGGGTDTQYF	TGTGCCAGCAGCGCTAGCGGGGGAGGCACAGATACGCAGTATTTT
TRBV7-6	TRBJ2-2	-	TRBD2	CASGTSGDGRELFF	TGTGCCAGCGGGACTAGCGGGGACGGTCGGGAGCTGTTTTTT
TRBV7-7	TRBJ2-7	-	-	CASSPPLTPPTYEQYF	TGTGCTAGCAGCCCCCCCCTGACACCTCCTACGTACGAGCAGTACTTC
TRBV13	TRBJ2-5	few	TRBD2	CASSLGLAGGPQETQYF	TGTGCCAGCAGCTTAGGACTAGCGGGAGGGCCGCAAGAGACCCAGTACTTC
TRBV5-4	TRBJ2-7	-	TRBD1	CASSSPKGAESEQYF	TGTGCCAGCAGCTCCCCTAAGGGGGCAGAGTCCGAGCAGTACTTC
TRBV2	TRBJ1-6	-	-	CASSFLRDSPLHF	TGTGCCAGCAGCTTCCTCCGGGATTCACCCCTCCACTTT
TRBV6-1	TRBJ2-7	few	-	CASSESSALEQYF	TGTGCCAGCAGTGAAAGCTCCGCGCTCGAGCAGTACTTC
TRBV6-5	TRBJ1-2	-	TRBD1	CASGQGKKSGYTF	TGTGCCAGCGGACAGGGAAAGAAAAGCGGCTACACCTTC